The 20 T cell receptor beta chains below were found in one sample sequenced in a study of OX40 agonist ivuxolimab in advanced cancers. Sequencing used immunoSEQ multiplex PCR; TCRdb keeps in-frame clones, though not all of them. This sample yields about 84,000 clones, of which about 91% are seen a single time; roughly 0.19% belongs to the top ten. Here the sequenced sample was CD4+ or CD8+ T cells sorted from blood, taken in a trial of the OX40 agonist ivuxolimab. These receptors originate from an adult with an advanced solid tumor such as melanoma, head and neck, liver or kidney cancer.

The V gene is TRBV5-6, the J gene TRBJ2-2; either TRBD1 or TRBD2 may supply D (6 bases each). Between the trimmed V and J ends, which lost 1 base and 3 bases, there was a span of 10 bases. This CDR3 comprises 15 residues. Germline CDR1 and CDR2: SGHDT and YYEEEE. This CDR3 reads CASSLTGADTGELFF. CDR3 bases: TGTGCCAGCAGCTTGACGGGGGCTGACACCGGGGAGCTGTTTTTT.

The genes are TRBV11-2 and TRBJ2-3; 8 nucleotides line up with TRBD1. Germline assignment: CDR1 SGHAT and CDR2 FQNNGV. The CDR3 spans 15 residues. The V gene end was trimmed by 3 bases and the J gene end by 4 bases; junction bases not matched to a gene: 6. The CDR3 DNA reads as TGTGCCAGCAGCTTCGGACAGGGTACTTCAGATACGCAGTATTTT. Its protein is CASSFGQGTSDTQYF.

This chain's CDR3 is CASSLEASGGFSSYEQYV. The CDR3 bases are TGTGCCAGCAGCTTAGAAGCTAGCGGGGGGTTCAGCTCCTACGAGCAGTACGTC. The V gene is TRBV7-8, the J gene TRBJ2-7; TRBD2 agrees at 11 bases. The CDR3 length is 18 residues. V shed 1 base, J shed 0 bases, and the junction held 8 bases outside the gene matches. CDR1 and CDR2 from the germline V gene are SGHVS and FQNEAQ.

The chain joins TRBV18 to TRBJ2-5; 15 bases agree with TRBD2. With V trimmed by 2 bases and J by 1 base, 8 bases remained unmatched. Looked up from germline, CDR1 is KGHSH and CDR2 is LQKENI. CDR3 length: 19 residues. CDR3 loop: CASSPSQGTSGGSQETQYF. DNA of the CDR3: TGTGCCAGCTCACCAAGCCAGGGGACTAGCGGGGGGTCCCAAGAGACCCAGTACTTC.

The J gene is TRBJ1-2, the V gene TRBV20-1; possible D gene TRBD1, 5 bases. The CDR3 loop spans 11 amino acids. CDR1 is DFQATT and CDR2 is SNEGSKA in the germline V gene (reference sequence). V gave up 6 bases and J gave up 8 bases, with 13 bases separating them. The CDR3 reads CSALRAGGYTF. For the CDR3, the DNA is TGCAGTGCCCTTAGGGCAGGGGGCTACACCTTC.

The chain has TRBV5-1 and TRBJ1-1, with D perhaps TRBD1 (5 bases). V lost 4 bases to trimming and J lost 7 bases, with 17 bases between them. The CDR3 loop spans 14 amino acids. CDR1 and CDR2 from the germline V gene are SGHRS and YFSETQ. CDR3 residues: CASSPTSGTVEAFF. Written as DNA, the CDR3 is TGCGCCAGCAGCCCGACCTCCGGGACGGTTGAAGCTTTCTTT.

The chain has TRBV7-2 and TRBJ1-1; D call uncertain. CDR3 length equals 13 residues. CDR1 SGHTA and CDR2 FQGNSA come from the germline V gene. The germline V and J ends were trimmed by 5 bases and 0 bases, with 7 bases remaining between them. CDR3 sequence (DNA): TGTGCCAGCAGCCTGTTGATGAACACTGAAGCTTTCTTT. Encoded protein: CASSLLMNTEAFF.

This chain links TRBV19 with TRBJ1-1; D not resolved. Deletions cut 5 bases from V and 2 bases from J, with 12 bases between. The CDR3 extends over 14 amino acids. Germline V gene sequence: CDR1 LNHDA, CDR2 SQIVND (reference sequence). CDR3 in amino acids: CASSSQVSNTEAFF. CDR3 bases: TGTGCCAGTAGTTCTCAGGTCTCCAACACTGAAGCTTTCTTT. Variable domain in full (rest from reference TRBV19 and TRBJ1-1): DGGITQSPKYLFRKEGQNVTLSCEQNLNHDAMYWYRQDPGQGLRLIYYSQIVNDFQKGDIAEGYSVSREKKESFPLTVTSAQKNPTAFYLCASSSQVSNTEAFFGQGTRLTVV.

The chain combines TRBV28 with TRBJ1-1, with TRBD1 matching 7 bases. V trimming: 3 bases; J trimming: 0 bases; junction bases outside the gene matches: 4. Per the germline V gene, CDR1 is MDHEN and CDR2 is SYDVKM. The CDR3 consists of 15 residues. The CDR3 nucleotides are TGTGCCAGCAGTTTGGCCGGGACAGTGAACACTGAAGCTTTCTTT. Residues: CASSLAGTVNTEAFF.

CDR3 sequence (DNA): TGTGCCAGCTCACTGGCCAGGGGGCCAACATACGAGCAGTACGTC. Translating gives CASSLARGPTYEQYV. This chain links TRBV18 with TRBJ2-7; 8 bases match TRBD1. This CDR3 contains 15 residues. The V segment lost 4 bases and the J segment 4 bases; nucleotides outside the gene matches: 9. The germline gives CDR1 KGHSH, CDR2 LQKENI.

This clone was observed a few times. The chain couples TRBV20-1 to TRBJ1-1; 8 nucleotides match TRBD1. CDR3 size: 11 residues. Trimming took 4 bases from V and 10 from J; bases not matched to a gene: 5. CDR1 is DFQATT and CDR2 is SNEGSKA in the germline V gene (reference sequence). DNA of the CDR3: TGCAGTGCTACACAGGGGGGTGTAGCTTTCTTT. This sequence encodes CSATQGGVAFF.

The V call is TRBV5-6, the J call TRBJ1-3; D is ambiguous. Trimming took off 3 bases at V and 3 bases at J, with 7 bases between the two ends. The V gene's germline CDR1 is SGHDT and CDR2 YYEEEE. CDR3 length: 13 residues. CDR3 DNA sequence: TGTGCCAGCAGCTCCGGATATGGAAACACCATATATTTT. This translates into CASSSGYGNTIYF. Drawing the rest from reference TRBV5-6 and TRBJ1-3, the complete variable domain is DAGVTQSPTHLIKTRGQQVTLRCSPKSGHDTVSWYQQALGQGPQFIFQYYEEEERQRGNFPDRFSGHQFPNYSSELNVNALLLGDSALYLCASSSGYGNTIYFGEGSWLTVV.

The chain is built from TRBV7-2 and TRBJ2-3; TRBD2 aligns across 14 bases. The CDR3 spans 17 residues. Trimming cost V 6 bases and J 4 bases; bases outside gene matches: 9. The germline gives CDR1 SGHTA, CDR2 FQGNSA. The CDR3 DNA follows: TGTGCCAGCAGACCAAGACTAGCGGGGGGGCCGTCAGATACGCAGTATTTT. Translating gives CASRPRLAGGPSDTQYF.

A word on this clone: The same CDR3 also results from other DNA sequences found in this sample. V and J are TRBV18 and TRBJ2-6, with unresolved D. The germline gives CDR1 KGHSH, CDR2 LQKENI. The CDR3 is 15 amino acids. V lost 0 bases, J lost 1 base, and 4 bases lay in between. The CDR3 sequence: CASSPPGSGANVLTF. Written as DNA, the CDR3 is TGTGCCAGCTCACCACCAGGGTCTGGGGCCAACGTCCTGACTTTC.

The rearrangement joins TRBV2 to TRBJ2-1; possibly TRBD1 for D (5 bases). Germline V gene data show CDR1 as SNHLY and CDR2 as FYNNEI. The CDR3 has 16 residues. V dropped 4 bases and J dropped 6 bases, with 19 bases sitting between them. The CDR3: CASSAVLTKGANEQFF. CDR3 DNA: TGTGCCAGCAGTGCGGTACTTACAAAAGGGGCCAATGAGCAGTTCTTC.

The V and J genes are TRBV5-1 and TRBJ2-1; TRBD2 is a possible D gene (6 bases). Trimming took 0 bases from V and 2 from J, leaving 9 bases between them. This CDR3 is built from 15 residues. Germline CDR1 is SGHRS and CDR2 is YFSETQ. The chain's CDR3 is CASSLGERAYNEQFF. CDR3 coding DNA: TGCGCCAGCAGCTTGGGGGAGCGGGCCTACAATGAGCAGTTCTTC.

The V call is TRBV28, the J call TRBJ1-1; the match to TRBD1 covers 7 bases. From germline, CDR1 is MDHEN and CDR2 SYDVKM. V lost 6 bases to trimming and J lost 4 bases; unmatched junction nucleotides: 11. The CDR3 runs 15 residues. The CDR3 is CASSKHSQGGTEAFF. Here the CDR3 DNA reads TGTGCCAGCAGCAAACACTCGCAGGGGGGCACTGAAGCTTTCTTT.

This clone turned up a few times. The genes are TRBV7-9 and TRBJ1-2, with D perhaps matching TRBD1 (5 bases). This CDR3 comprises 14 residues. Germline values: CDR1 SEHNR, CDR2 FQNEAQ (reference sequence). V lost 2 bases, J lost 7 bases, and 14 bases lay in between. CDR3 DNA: TGTGCCAGCAGCTTAACAGCGACAGAACGTGGCTACACCTTC. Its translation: CASSLTATERGYTF.

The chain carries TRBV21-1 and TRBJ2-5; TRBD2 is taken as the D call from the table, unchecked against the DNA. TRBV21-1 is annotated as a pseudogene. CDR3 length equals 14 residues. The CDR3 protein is CASRSESREETQYF. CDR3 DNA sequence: TGTGCCAGCAGATCAGAATCCCGGGAAGAGACCCAGTACTTC.

CDR3 in amino acids: CASSLGARQEKLFF. CDR3 nucleotides: TGTGCCAGCAGCTTAGGGGCCAGGCAAGAAAAACTGTTTTTT. The V and J genes are TRBV13 and TRBJ1-4, with unresolved D. Deletions cut 0 bases from V and 8 bases from J, with 10 bases between. Per the germline V gene, CDR1 is PRHDT and CDR2 is FYEKMQ (reference sequence). The CDR3 consists of 14 residues.